Reported below is one T cell receptor (beta chain). Its antigen is unidentified. Sequencing used immunoSEQ multiplex PCR; TCRdb keeps in-frame clones, though not all of them. The profile shows 300,000 to 400,000 clones, about 88% of them singletons. Indicated treatment: roughly 19 received Ad26.COV2.S at low or high dose, single or two shots; 5 received placebo; per-sample allocation not given. On day 63 after the first injection, vaccine and placebo recipients gave samples. Donation was by an adult aged 18-55 years who was in Boston. With 5 bases removed from V and 6 bases from J, the gap between germline ends came to 6 bases. The V gene's germline CDR1 is MDHEN and CDR2 SYDVKM. CDR3 length: 11 residues. The data were obtained in a study of Ad26.COV2.S vaccination and SARS-CoV-2 variants. The overall study: The study gave Ad26.COV2.S intramuscularly, once or twice 56 days apart.

Findings and caveats of the study: Spike-specific TCR breadth ran higher among vaccine recipients than placebo recipients. Substantial response breadth was reportedly seen for spike-specific CD8+ and CD4+ T cells after vaccination.

This specimen was peripheral blood, taken in a trial of Ad26.COV2.S vaccine versus placebo. The TCR comes from a person between 18 and 65 years old who received the Ad26.COV2.S COVID-19 vaccine or a placebo. The chain links TRBV28 to TRBJ2-3, with D unresolved. CDR3 in DNA: TGTGCCAGCAGTGTAAGGGATACGCAGTATTTT. This encodes CASSVRDTQYF.